This record covers a single T cell receptor beta chain. No antigen is known for it. The record has no base qualities; no much larger clone is one base away. This sample was taken from a study of shared clonotypes between healthy human individuals (TCRdb year 2020). About the study as a whole: The cohort included three men and a couple of women between 18 and 49 years of age. The study deeply sequenced blood TCR repertoires of about 5 healthy adults to estimate repertoire size and the extent of clonotype sharing between individuals. For each donor, three plates each were used for CD4 naive and CD4 memory, two plates were used for CD8 naive, and one plate was used for CD8 memory. Different laboratories and diverse techniques were used to prepare libraries and sequence TCR repertoires, to increase sequencing depth and limit assay-specific biases. Each donor's leukapheresis produced roughly between about 0.85 and 10 billion PBMCs.

V was cut back by 6 bases and J by 6 bases, leaving a gap of 14 bases between them. Taken from the germline V gene (reference sequence), the CDR1 and CDR2 loops are LNHDA and SQIVND. From cysteine to phenylalanine, the CDR3 is 14 amino acids long. Just the 42-base CDR3 DNA is kept, in frame starting at base 1. Findings and caveats that apply to the study as a whole: Sampling was limited to blood, and TCR repertoires in tissue likely differ from TCR repertoires in blood. Sharing across a handful of donors was observed for 4.5% to 6.5% of naive CD4, under 4% of naive CD8, over 2% of memory CD4, and approximately 0.41% of memory CD8 clonotypes. Because the study included a small number of donors, the genetic and exposure-history diversity represented was limited. Pairwise subsampling led to the expectation that sequencing depth would affect the degree of clonotype sharing among donors. Naive subsets generally had larger estimated clonotype richness than memory subsets did. Clonotypes shared by all four sorted-subset donors showed higher generation probabilities than non-shared clonotypes. Rarefaction of sorted-subset datasets indicated incomplete sequencing despite the large sequencing depth.

TCR CDR3 regions were amplified from genomic DNA by multiplex PCR using the deep immunoSEQ assay. Extracted genomic DNA from each cell subset was spread evenly across all wells of several immunoSEQ 96-well plates, with each plate serving as a replicate. For sorted subsets, each replicate PCR was loaded with roughly 190 ng genomic DNA, equivalent to 25,000 to 35,000 T cell genomes. Purified libraries were measured with a Qubit 3.0 fluorometer, size-checked on a Bioanalyzer 2100, and measured again with the KAPA Library Quantification kit. Each immunoSEQ 96-well plate was sequenced on its own single-read 150-cycle Illumina NextSeq 550 flow cell. The source study handled its data this way. Because only junctional sequences without quality scores were contained in the immunoSEQ output, filtering matching that applied to full-length reads could not be performed. Sequences were annotated with PyIR, a Python wrapper for IgBLAST v1.9, and V/J genes and CDR3 were assigned using IMGT germline references. Reads were removed for weak V/J assignments (E-value above 1e-6), missing CDR3, stop codons, out-of-frame junctions, or ambiguous translated residues. V3J clonotypes were defined as sequences sharing an identical inferred V gene, J gene, and CDR3 amino acid sequence. Percentage overlap between repertoires was computed as shared unique clonotypes divided by the size of the smaller repertoire. Richness of each repertoire was evaluated using RTK rarefaction, the Chao1 estimator, and Recon v2.1 estimates of unobserved clonotypes. OLGA was used to compute generation probabilities for all TCRbeta clonotypes that the gDNA method yielded from a handful of donors. TCRdb took this table from immuneACCESS and kept in-frame rearrangements with V and J called. Such tables lack part of the clones; where checked against another copy, unresolved V genes explain under half of the gap, and the rest is unexplained. V, J and clone size reflect that table, while D and trimming were determined from the DNA. This sample lists roughly 2,300,000 clones; just under 95% were detected once. Clones ranked in the top ten supply more than 0.35% of the sample.

Donors were healthy HIV-negative adults with no recently reported acute infections or vaccinations. All donors were Caucasian adults living in Nashville, Tennessee, USA. CD4+ T cells were enriched through magnetic negative selection, after which naive cells were positively selected on CD45RA and the remaining negative fraction served as the memory subset. Blood was obtained by leukapheresis, after which PBMCs were separated by Ficoll-Histopaque density gradient centrifugation and cryopreserved in liquid nitrogen vapor phase. Analytical flow cytometry was used to check the purity and quantity of every magnetically sorted T cell population. Each sorted fraction had its genomic DNA isolated and then quantified by UV absorbance on a Nanodrop 2000c.

The chain employs TRBV19 and TRBJ1-4, with no confident D gene call. The sequence derives from a man younger than 35 in good health. Some clones in this sample may be carry-over from other donors' samples. Source material: naive CD4+ T cells from PBMCs. The cell subset or site label, as the study defines it: CD45RA+ positively selected. The sequenced DNA is TGTGCCAGTAGGGCGACGGGGATTGATGAAAAACTGTTTTTT. It codes for CASRATGIDEKLFF.